Following are 21 T cell receptor beta chains from one sample sequenced in a study of OX40 agonist ivuxolimab in advanced cancers. Produced via immunoSEQ multiplex PCR; TCRdb's table is partial and in-frame only. Of some 33,000 clones listed, roughly nine tenths are singletons. The material sequenced was CD4+ or CD8+ T cells sorted from blood, taken in a trial of the OX40 agonist ivuxolimab. These receptors were collected from an adult with an advanced solid tumor such as melanoma, head and neck, liver or kidney cancer.

The chain joins TRBV11-2 to TRBJ2-7; a weak D match, TRBD2 (5 bases). V was trimmed by 3 bases and J by 1 base, leaving 10 bases between them. Germline V gene sequence: CDR1 SGHAT, CDR2 FQNNGV. The CDR3 is 14 amino acids. The CDR3 sequence is CASSLDSGSYEQYF. The CDR3 nucleotides are TGTGCCAGCAGCTTGGACTCAGGATCCTACGAGCAGTACTTC.

The count of this clone is one. V and J are TRBV6-5 and TRBJ2-1; D tentatively fits TRBD1 or TRBD2 (5 bases each). CDR1 is MNHEY and CDR2 is SVGAGI in the germline V gene. This CDR3 contains 13 residues. Trimming removed 2 bases at V and 8 bases at J, with 10 bases between. CDR3 region: CASSYEGKDEQFF. CDR3 nucleotides: TGTGCCAGCAGTTACGAGGGGAAGGATGAGCAGTTCTTC.

This clone was seen only once. The CDR3 region is CASSPPADEQFF. As DNA, the CDR3 is TGTGCCAGCAGTCCGCCAGCTGATGAGCAGTTCTTC. The genes are TRBV28 and TRBJ2-1; no definite D call. The CDR3 extends over 12 amino acids. V lost 5 bases and J lost 8, with 10 bases in between. Germline values: CDR1 MDHEN, CDR2 SYDVKM.

CDR3 coding DNA: TGCGCCAGCAGCCAAGTCACAGATTACTACGAGCAGTACTTC. The encoded protein is CASSQVTDYYEQYF. This rearrangement joins TRBV4-1 to TRBJ2-7; no clear D gene. V shed 1 base and J shed 3 bases, with 10 bases lying between them. CDR3 length: 14 amino acids. From germline, CDR1 is MGHRA and CDR2 YSYEKL.

The chain has TRBV10-1 and TRBJ1-1; TRBD1 is a possible D gene (5 bases). Between the trimmed V and J ends, which lost 4 bases and 13 bases, there was a span of 16 bases. This CDR3 region has 12 residues. Germline V CDR1 and CDR2: WNHNN, SYGVQD (reference sequence). As DNA, the CDR3 is TGCGCCAGCAGTGCGGGGCCTTACGGGAGTTTCTTT. Its protein product is CASSAGPYGSFF.

This clone occurred a few times. The gene calls are TRBV5-1 and TRBJ2-5; 8 bases align to TRBD2. The length of the CDR3 is 14 residues. Germline loops: CDR1 SGHRS, CDR2 YFSETQ. J gave up 5 bases and V 4 bases, and 7 bases lay outside the gene matches. Written as DNA, the CDR3 is TGCGCCAGCAGCACCGAGCGGGGGTGGGAGACCCAGTACTTC. Its translation: CASSTERGWETQYF.

The chain joins TRBV19 to TRBJ1-1; perhaps TRBD1 as D (5 bases). Trimming removed 6 bases at V and 0 bases at J, with 14 bases between. This CDR3 comprises 15 residues. Germline CDR1 is LNHDA and CDR2 is SQIVND (reference sequence). This chain's CDR3 is CASRGNRLMNTEAFF. The DNA for the CDR3 is TGTGCCAGTAGAGGGAACAGGCTCATGAACACTGAAGCTTTCTTT.

The J gene is TRBJ1-1, the V gene TRBV19; 9 bases fit TRBD1. Germline loops: CDR1 LNHDA, CDR2 SQIVND (reference sequence). Unmatched junction bases numbered 3, after V lost 6 bases and J lost 4 bases. The length of the CDR3 is 13 residues. CDR3 protein: CASRGQGVTEAFF. CDR3 nucleotides: TGTGCCAGTAGGGGACAGGGCGTCACTGAAGCTTTCTTT. Variable domain in full (rest from reference TRBV19 and TRBJ1-1): DGGITQSPKYLFRKEGQNVTLSCEQNLNHDAMYWYRQDPGQGLRLIYYSQIVNDFQKGDIAEGYSVSREKKESFPLTVTSAQKNPTAFYLCASRGQGVTEAFFGQGTRLTVV.

This chain links TRBV19 with TRBJ2-1; 8 positions match TRBD2. CDR1 and CDR2 from the germline V gene are LNHDA and SQIVND (reference sequence). V lost 3 bases and J lost 7; bases outside the gene matches: 8. CDR3 length: 15 amino acids. CDR3 protein: CASSITTRGGNEQFF. The CDR3 bases are TGTGCCAGTAGTATTACGACTCGGGGGGGGAATGAGCAGTTCTTC.

The rearrangement joins TRBV7-9 to TRBJ2-1, with D unresolved. V was pared by 4 bases and J by 4 bases, with 14 bases between. The CDR3 totals 15 residues. Germline V gene data show CDR1 as SEHNR and CDR2 as FQNEAQ (reference sequence). CDR3 sequence reads: CASSSPATGYNEQFF. The CDR3 coding sequence is TGTGCCAGCAGCTCTCCCGCTACGGGTTACAATGAGCAGTTCTTC. Full variable domain (rest looked up from reference TRBV7-9 and TRBJ2-1): DTGVSQNPRHKITKRGQNVTFRCDPISEHNRLYWYRQTLGQGPEFLTYFQNEAQLEKSRLLSDRFSAERPKGSFSTLEIQRTEQGDSAMYLCASSSPATGYNEQFFGPGTRLTVL.

This chain uses TRBV9 with TRBJ2-1, with D possibly being TRBD1 or TRBD2 (5 bases each). The CDR3 sequence is 17 residues long. The germline V gene encodes CDR1 SGDLS and CDR2 YYNGEE. Trimming removed 3 bases from V and 4 bases from J, with 20 bases in between. The CDR3: CASSGARSGRQYNEQFF. The CDR3 region has the DNA TGTGCCAGCAGCGGGGCGAGGTCGGGGAGACAGTACAATGAGCAGTTCTTC. Using reference TRBV9 and TRBJ2-1 for the parts outside the CDR3, the full variable domain is DSGVTQTPKHLITATGQRVTLRCSPRSGDLSVYWYQQSLDQGLQFLIQYYNGEERAKGNILERFSAQQFPDLHSELNLSSLELGDSALYFCASSGARSGRQYNEQFFGPGTRLTVL.

The chain recombines TRBV11-2 with TRBJ1-3; the D is unclear. The ends were cut back, 2 bases at V and 0 bases at J, with 8 bases in the middle. Looked up from germline, CDR1 is SGHAT and CDR2 is FQNNGV. CDR3 size: 15 residues. This chain's CDR3 is CASSLYPSSGNTIYF. The CDR3 DNA reads as TGTGCCAGCAGCTTATATCCCAGCTCTGGAAACACCATATATTTT.

This rearrangement joins TRBV6-5 to TRBJ2-7; 7 bases are a match to TRBD2. CDR3 size: 14 residues. The J segment lost 4 bases and the V segment lost 2 bases, leaving 5 bases of the junction unmatched. The germline V gene has CDR1 MNHEY and CDR2 SVGAGI. The CDR3 here is CASSYRQGLYEQYF. Written as DNA, the CDR3 is TGTGCCAGCAGTTACCGGCAGGGACTATACGAGCAGTACTTC.

The V and J genes are TRBV11-3 and TRBJ1-6; D is undetermined. This CDR3 contains 14 residues. Germline V gene sequence: CDR1 SGHNT, CDR2 YENEEA. V was cut by 5 bases and J by 6 bases, with 11 bases left in between. The CDR3, as DNA: TGTGCCAGCAGCGAACAGCCTTCTAATTCACCCCTCCACTTT. Its translation is CASSEQPSNSPLHF.

This sequence joins TRBV6-6 and TRBJ2-1; no clear D gene. With 5 bases removed from V and 4 bases from J, the gap between germline ends came to 6 bases. CDR3 size: 12 residues. Germline assignment: CDR1 MNHNY and CDR2 SVGAGI (reference sequence). This CDR3 is CASSLTYNEQFF. CDR3 bases: TGTGCCAGCAGTCTGACTTACAATGAGCAGTTCTTC.

The count of this clone is one. This chain links TRBV4-1 with TRBJ2-1; D is undetermined. V lost 0 bases and J 10 bases, leaving 7 bases between the germline ends. The CDR3 consists of 12 residues. Germline V gene data show CDR1 as MGHRA and CDR2 as YSYEKL. This CDR3 is CASSQDSYEQFF. CDR3 nucleotide sequence: TGCGCCAGCAGCCAAGATAGCTACGAGCAGTTCTTC.

V gene TRBV16 combines with J gene TRBJ1-2; TRBD1 agrees at 9 bases. The junction had 5 bases not matched to a gene; V was cut back by 4 bases and J by 2 bases. The CDR3 is 15 amino acids. CDR1 and CDR2 from the germline V gene are KGHSY and FQNENV. The CDR3 spells CASSPGQGINYGYTF. DNA of the CDR3: TGTGCCAGCAGCCCCGGACAGGGGATAAACTATGGCTACACCTTC.

Only a few counts were recorded for this clone. V usage is TRBV7-9 and J usage is TRBJ2-3, with 8 bases identical to TRBD1. Germline CDR1 SEHNR, CDR2 FQNEAQ (reference sequence). The CDR3 is 16 residues long. The junction had 10 bases not matched to a gene; V was cut back by 4 bases and J by 4 bases. The CDR3 reads CASSSFQDRAADTQYF. As DNA, the CDR3 is TGTGCCAGCAGCTCTTTCCAGGACAGGGCGGCAGATACGCAGTATTTT.

This sequence joins TRBV27 and TRBJ2-3; D gene ambiguous. V was pared by 5 bases and J by 5 bases, with 14 bases between. The V gene's germline CDR1 is MNHEY and CDR2 SMNVEV (reference sequence). The CDR3 spans 14 residues. The DNA for the CDR3 is TGTGCCAGCAGTCCCTCCCCCAACGGAGATACGCAGTATTTT. This encodes CASSPSPNGDTQYF.

This chain links TRBV27 with TRBJ2-1; the D is unclear. CDR1 is MNHEY and CDR2 is SMNVEV in the germline V gene (reference sequence). Trimming stripped 5 bases from V and 3 bases from J, with 11 bases between. The CDR3 length is 14 residues. In DNA form, the CDR3 reads TGTGCCAGCAGTGTCAGGTCGGGCTACAATGAGCAGTTCTTC. This encodes CASSVRSGYNEQFF.

The rearrangement links TRBV6-5 to TRBJ2-3, with 8 bases matching TRBD1. CDR3 length: 16 residues. Germline assignment: CDR1 MNHEY and CDR2 SVGAGI. Trimming at V came to 2 bases and at J to 1 base, leaving 5 bases not matched to a gene. In DNA form, the CDR3 reads TGTGCCAGCAGTTACGAAGAACAGGGGGGCACAGATACGCAGTATTTT. Translating gives CASSYEEQGGTDTQYF.